This TCR beta chain came from a study of shared clonotypes between healthy human individuals. Study context: Researchers drew samples from two women and three men aged 18 to 49.

The protocol was immunoSEQ multiplex PCR, while the TCRdb copy is restricted to in-frame clones and leaves out a portion. Of 150,000 to 200,000 clones detected, 80% to 95% appear once; the ten largest clones hold 0.067%. V was pared by 4 bases and J by 2 bases, with 0 bases of the junction left unmatched. The CDR3 sequence is 12 residues long. Germline CDR1 reads GTSNPN; CDR2 reads SVGIG (reference sequence). The study drew all its donors from Caucasian adults living in Nashville, Tennessee. Researchers partitioned CD4+ cells into CD45RA+ naive and CD45RA-negative memory subsets. The sample was naive CD4+ T cells sorted from blood. The sample's subset: CD45RA+ positively selected. The chain employs TRBV30 and TRBJ2-5; 8 positions match TRBD2. This sequence originates from a woman aged 30 to 39 in good health. This CDR3 is CAWTSGQETQYF. Written as DNA, the CDR3 is TGTGCCTGGACTAGCGGGCAAGAGACCCAGTACTTC. The full variable domain, with the rest looked up from reference TRBV30 and TRBJ2-5, is SQTIHQWPATLVQPVGSPLSLECTVEGTSNPNLYWYRQAAGRGLQLLFYSVGIGQISSEVPQNLSASRPQDRQFILSSKKLLLSDSGFYLCAWTSGQETQYFGPGTRLLVL.